This T cell receptor beta chain was captured in a study of cytomegalovirus exposure and HLA in healthy donors. Study-level background: The same platform used for the approximately 700 first-cohort repertoires was also used for the approximately 120 validation repertoires, as a later analysis reported. Findings and caveats of the study: Associated with cytomegalovirus, according to the listing, were 150 to 200 TCR beta chains. Among TCR sequences, most were rare, though some public TCRs appeared in many donors.

Assay used: immunoSEQ multiplex PCR; TCRdb lists only in-frame clones, some missing. The table shows about 120,000 clones, with 75% to 90% occurring only once. Between the trimmed V and J ends, which lost 6 bases and 0 bases, there was a span of 24 bases. Germline CDR1 reads SEHNR; CDR2 reads FQNEAQ (reference sequence). The CDR3 has 18 amino acids. Donors came from a validation cohort of some 130 subjects, distinct from the first 666-subject cohort. As to this clone: What it binds is unknown.

Material for sequencing was PBMCs. The receptor was derived from a man younger than 35 in good health and CMV-seropositive. The V gene is TRBV7-9, the J gene TRBJ2-7, with D possibly being TRBD1 (8 bases). The DNA of the CDR3 is TGTGCCAGCAGTCCTCCCCCAGGGGGCGGGAGATCCTCCTACGAGCAGTACTTC. It translates to CASSPPPGGGRSSYEQYF.